This TCR beta chain came from a study of response to subunit inactivated influenza vaccine. Whole-study findings and limits: After each seasonal influenza vaccination, few new T cells are recruited, the authors suggested.

TCRdb redid the calling of the RT-PCR reads with MiXCR, one entry per CDR3 protein. This table has roughly 500,000 distinct CDR3 sequences, approximately 15% appearing once. On this clonotype itself: Its specificity is unknown.

The CDR3 contains 16 residues. J was trimmed by 0 bases and V by 5 bases; bases with no gene match: 6. Germline CDR1 KGHSH, CDR2 LQKENI. The chain carries TRBV18 and TRBJ2-4; 8 bases agree with TRBD1. The source of this sequence is a man aged 45 to 70 who received an inactivated influenza vaccine. The source material was CD4+ T cells sorted from PBMCs, sampled about 23 months after vaccination. In DNA form, the CDR3 reads TGTGCCAGCTCATTCGGACAGGGCCTAGCCAAAAACATTCAGTACTTC. Amino acids: CASSFGQGLAKNIQYF.